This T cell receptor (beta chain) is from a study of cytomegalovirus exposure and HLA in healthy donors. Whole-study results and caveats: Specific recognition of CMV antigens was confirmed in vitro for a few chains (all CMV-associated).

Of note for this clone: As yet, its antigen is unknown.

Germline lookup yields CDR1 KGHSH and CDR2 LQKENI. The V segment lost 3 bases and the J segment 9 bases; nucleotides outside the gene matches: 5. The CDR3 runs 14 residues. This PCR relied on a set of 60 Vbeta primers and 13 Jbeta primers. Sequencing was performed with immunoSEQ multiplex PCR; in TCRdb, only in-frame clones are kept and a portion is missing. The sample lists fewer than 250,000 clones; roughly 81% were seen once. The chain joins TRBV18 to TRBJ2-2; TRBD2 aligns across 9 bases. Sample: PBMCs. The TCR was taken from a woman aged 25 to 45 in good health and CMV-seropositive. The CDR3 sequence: CASSPTSGRRELFF. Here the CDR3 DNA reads TGTGCCAGCTCACCTACTAGCGGGCGCCGGGAGCTGTTTTTT. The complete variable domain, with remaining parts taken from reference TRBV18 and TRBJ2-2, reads NAGVMQNPRHLVRRRGQEARLRCSPMKGHSHVYWYRQLPEEGLKFMVYLQKENIIDESGMPKERFSAEFPKEGPSILRIQQVVRGDSAAYFCASSPTSGRRELFFGEGSRLTVL.